Listed here are 15 T cell receptor beta chains from one sample, sequenced in a study of vaccination effects on CD4 cells after COVID-19 (dated by TCRdb to 2021 to 2024). These TCRs are of unknown antigen specificity. After around 11 days of culture, CD4+ T cells were isolated with the EasySep CD4+ T cell isolation kit. The method was the immunoSEQ multiplex PCR assay. TCRdb took this table from immuneACCESS and kept in-frame rearrangements with V and J called. Such tables lack part of the clones; where checked against another copy, unresolved V genes explain under half of the gap, and the rest is unexplained. This sample holds 45,000 to 50,000 clones; approximately 70% were observed only once. The ten most abundant clones make up roughly 6% of the sample. The sequencing here drew on CD4+ T cells from PBMCs cultured without peptide, taken before COVID-19 vaccination. The receptors stem from a human donor who received a COVID-19 vaccine.

Concerning this clone itself: In the same sample, other DNA sequences code for this CDR3. The CDR3 nucleotides are TGTGCCTGGAGTGTACGGGCGGATTCACCCCTCCACTTT. Its translation is CAWSVRADSPLHF. The V gene is TRBV30, the J gene TRBJ1-6, with D hard to call. This CDR3 has 13 residues. V was pared by 0 bases and J by 8 bases, with 8 bases between. Germline V gene sequence: CDR1 GTSNPN, CDR2 SVGIG (reference sequence).

This clone appeared once. V is TRBV6-5 and J is TRBJ1-2, with D tentatively TRBD1 (5 bases). The V gene lost 6 bases and the J gene lost 1 base, with 15 bases spanning the gap. The germline gives CDR1 MNHEY, CDR2 SVGAGI. CDR3 length: 15 residues. CDR3 sequence reads: CASSLSSTDNYGYTF. CDR3 nucleotides: TGTGCCAGCAGCTTATCCTCGACAGATAACTATGGCTACACCTTC.

The table lists this clone with a few counts. This chain joins TRBV2 and TRBJ2-3, with 7 bases aligning to TRBD2. After removal of 4 bases from V and 6 bases from J, the junction contained 10 bases not matched to a gene. The CDR3 is made up of 15 amino acids. Germline CDR1 is SNHLY and CDR2 is FYNNEI. In DNA, the CDR3 is TGTGCCAGCAGTGGGACGGGCGGGAGTTGGGATACGCAGTATTTT. It codes for CASSGTGGSWDTQYF.

Only a few counts were recorded for this clone. V gene TRBV3-1 (or the pseudogene TRBV3-2) combines with J gene TRBJ2-7; TRBD2 aligns across 14 bases. This CDR3 has 17 residues. J lost 1 base, V lost 2 bases, and 4 bases had no gene match. Germline CDR1 and CDR2: LGHDT and YNNKEL (reference sequence). The CDR3 bases are TGTGCCAGCAGCCAACGCGGGACTAGCGGGGGATCCTACGAGCAGTACTTC. It specifies CASSQRGTSGGSYEQYF.

The J gene is TRBJ1-2, the V gene TRBV6-5, with D perhaps TRBD1 (5 bases). CDR1 MNHEY and CDR2 SVGAGI come from the germline V gene. The CDR3 has 11 amino acids. Trimming removed 2 bases at V and 8 bases at J, with 6 bases between. The CDR3, as DNA: TGTGCCAGCAGTTACAGGGGAGGCTACACCTTC. Translated: CASSYRGGYTF.

V gene TRBV28 combines with J gene TRBJ2-3, with 13 bases identical to TRBD2. V dropped 5 bases and J dropped 2; count of bases not matched to a gene: 10. The length of the CDR3 is 18 residues. Germline CDR1 and CDR2: MDHEN and SYDVKM. DNA for the CDR3: TGTGCCAGCAGTCCGACTAGCGGGAGGAGGGCCCTCACAGATACGCAGTATTTT. Amino acid sequence: CASSPTSGRRALTDTQYF. Drawing the rest from reference TRBV28 and TRBJ2-3, the complete variable domain is DVKVTQSSRYLVKRTGEKVFLECVQDMDHENMFWYRQDPGLGLRLIYFSYDVKMKEKGDIPEGYSVSREKKERFSLILESASTNQTSMYLCASSPTSGRRALTDTQYFGPGTRLTVL.

This clone was observed a few times. This chain links TRBV2 with TRBJ1-1; tentative D call: TRBD1 (5 bases). The CDR3 is 15 amino acids. In germline, CDR1 is SNHLY, CDR2 FYNNEI. The V end was cut by 7 bases, the J end by 3 bases, with 18 bases between. The CDR3 here is CASTLGGDSYTEAFF. The DNA of the CDR3 is TGTGCCAGCACCCTGGGGGGAGACAGTTACACTGAAGCTTTCTTT.

J is TRBJ1-2 and V is TRBV5-5; the match to TRBD1 covers 9 bases. The junction had 4 bases not matched to a gene; V was cut back by 2 bases and J by 5 bases. The CDR3 has 14 amino acids. Germline CDR1 reads SGHKS; CDR2 reads YYEKEE (reference sequence). Here the CDR3 reads CASSLGTGSYGYTF. As DNA, the CDR3 is TGTGCCAGCAGCTTAGGGACAGGGAGTTATGGCTACACCTTC.

The chain links TRBV7-2 to TRBJ1-2; no firm D call. Trimming took 5 bases from V and 3 from J, leaving 13 bases between them. The CDR3 totals 14 residues. The germline gives CDR1 SGHTA, CDR2 FQGNSA. The CDR3: CASSPDLAYYGYTF. CDR3 nucleotide sequence: TGTGCCAGCAGCCCAGACCTGGCGTACTATGGCTACACCTTC.

V is TRBV10-3 and J is TRBJ1-1, with D unclear. V was clipped by 0 bases and J by 1 base, with 15 bases between them. This CDR3 is 17 amino acids long. CDR1 ENHRY and CDR2 SYGVKD come from the germline V gene. Written as DNA, the CDR3 is TGTGCCATCAGTGAGTCAGGAGGGCTACCTTCGAACACTGAAGCTTTCTTT. Its protein is CAISESGGLPSNTEAFF.

This chain connects TRBV19 to TRBJ2-1, with 8 bases fitting TRBD2. The CDR3 contains 15 residues. Trimming removed 4 bases from V and 6 bases from J; junction bases left unmatched: 8. Germline CDR1 reads LNHDA; CDR2 reads SQIVND (reference sequence). CDR3 bases: TGTGCCAGTAGTAGAACGGGAGGGCAGGGCAATGAGCAGTTCTTC. It translates to CASSRTGGQGNEQFF.

The chain joins TRBV4-1 to TRBJ2-3, with a weak D call TRBD2 (6 bases). Deletions cut 2 bases from V and 0 bases from J, with 9 bases between. CDR3 length: 15 residues. Germline CDR1 reads MGHRA; CDR2 reads YSYEKL. Written as DNA, the CDR3 is TGCGCCAGCAGCCAAATAGCGGCCAGCACAGATACGCAGTATTTT. Encoded protein: CASSQIAASTDTQYF.

J is TRBJ2-3 and V is TRBV20-1; TRBD2 agrees at 8 bases. The V segment lost 3 bases and the J segment 4 bases; nucleotides outside the gene matches: 9. The germline V gene encodes CDR1 DFQATT and CDR2 SNEGSKA (reference sequence). The CDR3 is 15 amino acids. The CDR3 loop reads CSASRGGRNADTQYF. CDR3 DNA: TGCAGTGCTAGTCGGGGCGGGAGGAACGCAGATACGCAGTATTTT.

This clone was seen just once. The chain employs TRBV5-1 and TRBJ1-1; possibly TRBD1 for D (6 bases). Germline CDR1 SGHRS, CDR2 YFSETQ. This CDR3 has 14 residues. The V and J ends lost 5 bases and 0 bases respectively, with 11 bases between them. Here the CDR3 reads CASRGGNLNTEAFF. In DNA, the CDR3 is TGCGCCAGCAGGGGGGGCAACCTGAACACTGAAGCTTTCTTT.

This sequence joins TRBV7-2 and TRBJ2-2, with TRBD2 matching 9 bases. This CDR3 comprises 17 residues. Germline CDR1 and CDR2: SGHTA and FQGNSA. Trimming removed 2 bases from V and 5 bases from J; junction bases left unmatched: 9. The CDR3 DNA sequence: TGTGCCAGCAGCTTACATCTTCGCGGGGGGGCGACCGGGGAGCTGTTTTTT. Translation gives CASSLHLRGGATGELFF.